The 4 T cell receptor beta chains reported below all come from one sample, sequenced in a study of blood T cell repertoires in COVID-19. Measured with immunoSEQ multiplex PCR; TCRdb has only the in-frame clones, and not every one. The data show under 250,000 clones, around four fifths seen once. Sequencing used peripheral blood. These receptors all come from a woman aged 55-70 years with active or convalescent COVID-19.

V gene TRBV29-1 combines with J gene TRBJ1-1; a possible D gene is TRBD1 (6 bases). This CDR3 has 10 amino acids. From germline, CDR1 is SQVTM and CDR2 ANQGSEA. V lost 7 bases to trimming and J lost 7 bases, with 10 bases between them. The CDR3 reads CSASDSEAFF. The CDR3 DNA sequence: TGCAGCGCCTCGGACAGTGAAGCTTTCTTT.

The J gene is TRBJ1-1, the V gene TRBV6-5; TRBD1 matches at 8 bases. The CDR3 has 14 residues. Germline values: CDR1 MNHEY, CDR2 SVGAGI. V lost 7 bases and J lost 7; bases outside the gene matches: 11. The CDR3 DNA sequence: TGTGCCAGCACCAACCGACAGGGGTTGGTTGAAGCTTTCTTT. This encodes CASTNRQGLVEAFF.

V and J are TRBV28 and TRBJ2-2; 11 bases are shared with TRBD2. This CDR3 comprises 15 residues. The germline V gene encodes CDR1 MDHEN and CDR2 SYDVKM. The trim removed 8 bases at V and 9 bases at J, leaving 11 bases unmatched. This chain's CDR3 is CASHVAGGTARELFF. CDR3 sequence (DNA): TGTGCCAGCCATGTAGCGGGGGGGACGGCAAGGGAGCTGTTTTTT. Combining the CDR3 with reference TRBV28 and TRBJ2-2 gives the whole variable domain DVKVTQSSRYLVKRTGEKVFLECVQDMDHENMFWYRQDPGLGLRLIYFSYDVKMKEKGDIPEGYSVSREKKERFSLILESASTNQTSMYLCASHVAGGTARELFFGEGSRLTVL.

The genes are TRBV27 and TRBJ1-2, with D possibly TRBD1 on 6 matching bases. Trimming took 4 bases from V and 8 from J, leaving 20 bases between them. The CDR3 consists of 15 residues. The germline V gene has CDR1 MNHEY and CDR2 SMNVEV (reference sequence). The DNA of the CDR3 is TGTGCCAGCAGTTCGGGGACAAATCAGGGGCGCGGCTACACCTTC. Residues: CASSSGTNQGRGYTF.